This TCR beta chain derives from a study of blood T cells in healthy people across ages. Study-wide points: Roughly linear age-related decline in beta diversity appeared, significant by age 40.

Germline CDR1 SNHLY, CDR2 FYNNEI. Trimming cost V 10 bases and J 7 bases; bases outside gene matches: 14. The CDR3 runs 14 residues. Combining a sample-barcoded 5' primer with a J-beta primer mix, a second PCR ran for about 6 to 11 cycles. TCRdb re-derived calls from the 5' RACE reads in MiXCR, one entry per CDR3 protein. Here the sample spans more than 650,000 distinct CDR3 sequences, roughly 25% being singletons. This clonotype was picked up a small number of times. What it binds is unknown. The sample was also reused in another study, on T cells of mothers and their children.

This clonotype was obtained from a boy between 10 and 17 years old in good health. The sequenced sample was blood. The J gene is TRBJ1-2, the V gene TRBV2, with 8 bases lining up with TRBD1. CDR3 loop: CATRAGRGLGGYTF. CDR3 sequence (DNA): TGTGCCACCCGGGCGGGCAGGGGGCTCGGTGGCTACACCTTC.